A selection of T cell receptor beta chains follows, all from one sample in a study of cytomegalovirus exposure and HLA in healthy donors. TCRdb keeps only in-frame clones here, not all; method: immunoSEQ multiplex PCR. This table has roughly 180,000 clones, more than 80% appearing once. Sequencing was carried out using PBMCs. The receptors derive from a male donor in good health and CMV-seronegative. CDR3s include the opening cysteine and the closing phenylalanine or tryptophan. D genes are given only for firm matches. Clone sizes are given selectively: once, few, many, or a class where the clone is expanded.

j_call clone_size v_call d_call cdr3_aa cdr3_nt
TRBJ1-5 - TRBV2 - CASRIRQGNQPQHF TGTGCCAGCAGAATAAGACAGGGCAATCAGCCCCAGCATTTT
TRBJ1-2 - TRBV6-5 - CASRSTGLNYGYPF TGTGCCAGCAGATCGACAGGCCTTAACTATGGCTACCCCTTC
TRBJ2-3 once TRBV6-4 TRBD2 CASSDRSGGVDTQYF TGTGCCAGCAGTGACAGAAGCGGGGGGGTAGATACGCAGTATTTT
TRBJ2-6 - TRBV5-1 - CASSSRGAASSGANVLTF TGCGCCAGCAGCTCCCGGGGGGCCGCATCCTCTGGGGCCAACGTCCTGACTTTC
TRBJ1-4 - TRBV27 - CASSLSAGQGVKLFF TGTGCCAGCAGTTTATCCGCAGGGCAGGGCGTAAAACTGTTTTTT
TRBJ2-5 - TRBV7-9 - CASTETRGLGETQYF TGTGCCAGCACCGAGACTAGGGGTTTGGGAGAGACCCAGTACTTC
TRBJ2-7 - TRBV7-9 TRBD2 CASSFGREGPYEQYF TGTGCCAGCAGCTTTGGGCGGGAGGGCCCCTACGAGCAGTACTTC
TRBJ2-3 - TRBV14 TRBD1 CASSGRDRGEILTDTQYF TGTGCCAGCAGCGGCCGGGACAGGGGGGAAATTCTGACAGATACGCAGTATTTT
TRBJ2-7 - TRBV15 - CATSSYPGNEQYF TGTGCCACCAGCAGTTACCCGGGTAATGAGCAGTACTTC
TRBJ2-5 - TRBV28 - CASSLAGTKQETQYF TGTGCCAGCAGCCTGGCCGGGACAAAACAAGAGACCCAGTACTTC
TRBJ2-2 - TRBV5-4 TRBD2 CASSLVLAGALRTGELFF TGTGCCAGCAGCTTGGTGTTAGCGGGGGCCTTGAGGACCGGGGAGCTGTTTTTT
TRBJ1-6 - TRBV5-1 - CASSLVTADNSPLHF TGCGCCAGCAGCTTGGTGACAGCAGATAATTCACCCCTCCACTTT
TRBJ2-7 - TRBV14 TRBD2 CASSPLAGVTNEQYF TGTGCCAGCAGCCCACTAGCGGGAGTTACCAACGAGCAGTACTTC
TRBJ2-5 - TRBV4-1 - CASSQEERGETQYF TGCGCCAGCAGCCAAGAGGAACGGGGAGAGACCCAGTACTTC
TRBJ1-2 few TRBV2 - CASSEGGWGGYTF TGTGCCAGCAGTGAAGGGGGCTGGGGTGGCTACACCTTC
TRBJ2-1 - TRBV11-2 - CASSPTLTGERYNEQFF TGTGCCAGCAGCCCCACTCTGACGGGAGAAAGGTACAATGAGCAGTTCTTC
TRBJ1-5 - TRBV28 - CASSFEGQPQHF TGTGCCAGCAGTTTTGAGGGTCAGCCCCAGCATTTT
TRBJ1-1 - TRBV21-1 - CASSKGNRGQAEAFF TGTGCCAGCAGCAAAGGGAATAGGGGGCAGGCTGAAGCTTTCTTT
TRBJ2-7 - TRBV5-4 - CASSLEGTYEQYF TGTGCCAGCAGCTTGGAAGGGACTTACGAGCAGTACTTC
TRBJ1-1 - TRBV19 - CASSIGQGSTEAFF TGTGCCAGTAGTATCGGGCAGGGTAGCACTGAAGCTTTCTTT
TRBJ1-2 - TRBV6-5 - CASSYSTRAGYGYTF TGTGCCAGCAGTTACTCGACCAGGGCTGGCTATGGCTACACCTTC
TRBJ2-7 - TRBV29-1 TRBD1 CGVQGGQAYEQYF TGCGGAGTTCAAGGGGGACAGGCCTACGAGCAGTACTTC
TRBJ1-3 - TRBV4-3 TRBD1 CASSQDRQGAGNTIYF TGCGCCAGCAGCCAAGATAGACAGGGGGCTGGAAACACCATATATTTT
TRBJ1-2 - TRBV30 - CAWSRGEDYGYTF TGTGCCTGGAGTCGTGGGGAGGACTATGGCTACACCTTC
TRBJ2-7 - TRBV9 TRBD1 CASSETGVEYEQYF TGTGCCAGCAGCGAAACAGGGGTGGAGTACGAGCAGTACTTC
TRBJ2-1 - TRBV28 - CASSSPPASEDYNEQFF TGTGCCAGCAGTTCACCTCCGGCTAGCGAGGACTACAATGAGCAGTTCTTC
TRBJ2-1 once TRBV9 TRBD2 CASSGGLAAYNEQFF TGTGCCAGCAGCGGAGGACTAGCGGCCTACAATGAGCAGTTCTTC
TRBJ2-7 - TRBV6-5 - CASSSTEYEQYF TGTGCCAGCAGTTCGACAGAGTACGAGCAGTACTTC
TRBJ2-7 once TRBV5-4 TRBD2 CASSLRLAGNEQYF TGTGCCAGCAGCTTGAGACTAGCGGGGAACGAGCAGTACTTC
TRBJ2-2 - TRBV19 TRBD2 CASNSLAGGYTGELFF TGTGCCAGTAACTCCCTTGCGGGGGGATACACCGGGGAGCTGTTTTTT
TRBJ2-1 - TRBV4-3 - CASSQGTGRYNEQFF TGCGCCAGCAGCCAAGGAACAGGGCGGTACAATGAGCAGTTCTTC
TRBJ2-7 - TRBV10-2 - CASNPGAYEQYF TGCGCCAGCAACCCGGGGGCCTACGAGCAGTACTTC
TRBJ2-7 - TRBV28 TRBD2 CASRRPLAGTYEQYF TGTGCCAGCAGAAGGCCCCTAGCGGGGACCTACGAGCAGTACTTC
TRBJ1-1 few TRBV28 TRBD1 CATTRTGLNTEAFF TGTGCCACCACCAGGACAGGGTTGAACACTGAAGCTTTCTTT
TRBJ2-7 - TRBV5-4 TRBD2 CASNAGGPGYEQYF TGTGCCAGCAACGCGGGGGGACCAGGTTACGAGCAGTACTTC
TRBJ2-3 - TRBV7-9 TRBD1 CASSFDRESTDTQYF TGTGCCAGCAGCTTTGACAGGGAGAGCACAGATACGCAGTATTTT
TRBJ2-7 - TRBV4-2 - CASSQVWAPSYEQYF TGTGCCAGCAGCCAAGTCTGGGCACCCTCCTACGAGCAGTACTTC
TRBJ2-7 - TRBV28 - CASNSGAPYEQYF TGTGCCAGCAACTCTGGGGCTCCCTACGAGCAGTACTTC
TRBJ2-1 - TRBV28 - CASSSGQSSYNEQFF TGTGCCAGCAGTAGCGGTCAAAGCTCCTACAATGAGCAGTTCTTC
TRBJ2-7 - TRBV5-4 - CASSAGAYSYEQYF TGTGCCAGCAGCGCAGGGGCCTACTCCTACGAGCAGTACTTC
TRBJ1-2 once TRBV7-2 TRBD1 CASSLPGTGLYGYTF TGTGCCAGCAGCTTACCCGGGACAGGCCTCTATGGCTACACCTTC
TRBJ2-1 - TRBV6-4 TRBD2 CASSSETGLAGHNEQFF TGTGCCAGCAGTTCTGAAACGGGACTAGCGGGACACAATGAGCAGTTCTTC
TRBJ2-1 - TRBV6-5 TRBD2 CASSSGTSGRGEQFF TGTGCCAGCAGCTCCGGGACTAGCGGGAGGGGTGAGCAGTTCTTC
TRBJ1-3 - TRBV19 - CASSPLGGNTIYF TGTGCCAGTAGTCCCCTAGGTGGAAACACCATATATTTT
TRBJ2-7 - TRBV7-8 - CASSPDTGRRYEQYF TGTGCCAGCAGCCCTGACACGGGGAGGCGCTACGAGCAGTACTTC
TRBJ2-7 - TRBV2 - CASSEAQVVYEQYF TGTGCCAGCAGTGAAGCGCAGGTGGTATACGAGCAGTACTTC
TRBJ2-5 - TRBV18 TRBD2 CASSPLAGVETQYF TGTGCCAGCTCACCCCTAGCGGGAGTTGAGACCCAGTACTTC
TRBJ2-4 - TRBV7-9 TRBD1 CASSLSGRQGGNIQYF TGTGCCAGCAGCTTAAGCGGCAGACAGGGGGGAAACATTCAGTACTTC
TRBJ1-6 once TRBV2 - CASRTWTDYNSPLHF TGTGCCAGCAGGACCTGGACAGATTATAATTCACCCCTCCACTTT
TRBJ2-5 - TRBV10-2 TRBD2 CASSGLAGGPGETQYF TGCGCCAGCAGTGGACTAGCGGGGGGGCCTGGAGAGACCCAGTACTTC